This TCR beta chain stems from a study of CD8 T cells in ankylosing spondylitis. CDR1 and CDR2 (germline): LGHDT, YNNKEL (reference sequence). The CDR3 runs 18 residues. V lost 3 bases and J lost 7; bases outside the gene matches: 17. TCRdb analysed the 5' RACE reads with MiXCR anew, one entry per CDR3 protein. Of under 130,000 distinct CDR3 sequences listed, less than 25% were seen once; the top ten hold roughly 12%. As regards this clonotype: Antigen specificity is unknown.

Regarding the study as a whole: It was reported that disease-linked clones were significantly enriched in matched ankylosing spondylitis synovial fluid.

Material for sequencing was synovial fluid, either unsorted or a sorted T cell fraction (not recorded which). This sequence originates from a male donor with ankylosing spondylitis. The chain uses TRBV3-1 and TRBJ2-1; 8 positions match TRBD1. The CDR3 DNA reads TGTGCCAGCAGCCAGAGACCACCTGACAGGGGAATTAGGAATGAGCAGTTCTTC. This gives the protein CASSQRPPDRGIRNEQFF.